This T cell receptor beta chain was obtained from a study of beta chain features in type 1 diabetes. Study conclusions and caveats: The VDJ junctions of type 1 diabetes patients carried fewer insertions and more deletions. Moderate yet significant TCRB CDR3 shortening was seen in Type 1 diabetes patients in all four CD4+ subsets. When cDNA is sequenced, cells with high TCR expression could be over-represented.

Germline loops: CDR1 GTSNPN, CDR2 SVGIG (reference sequence). The CDR3 has 11 residues. V lost 2 bases and J 6 bases, leaving 8 bases between the germline ends. About this clone itself: Its antigen is undetermined.

By way of CD45RO/CCR7/CD25/CD127/CD95/CD27, the CD4+ regulatory, stem cell-like memory, central memory and naive cells were sorted. Each sorted fraction was over 95% pure. Expressed TCRB transcripts were sequenced, since all the RNA that had been isolated was reverse transcribed. Clones were read by immunoSEQ multiplex PCR, and TCRdb kept only the in-frame ones, dropping some. The sample contains 600,000 or so clones, over 11% of which appear only once. This sequence joins TRBV30 and TRBJ2-7; D is ambiguous. The sequence was collected from a man aged 18 to 29 with type 1 diabetes. What was sequenced was naive CD4+ T cells from blood. The CDR3 DNA reads TGTGCCTGGAGTTTCTACCGCGAGCAGTACTTC. Protein sequence: CAWSFYREQYF. Full variable domain (missing parts from reference TRBV30 and TRBJ2-7): SQTIHQWPATLVQPVGSPLSLECTVEGTSNPNLYWYRQAAGRGLQLLFYSVGIGQISSEVPQNLSASRPQDRQFILSSKKLLLSDSGFYLCAWSFYREQYFGPGTRLTVT.